This T cell receptor (beta chain) stems from a study of shared clonotypes between healthy human individuals. Overall study: Serving as donors were two women and a few men, whose ages spanned 18 to 49.

Study-wide findings and caveats: Specimens sampled were limited to blood, with tissue repertoires likely differing.

On this clone: Antigen unknown.

V was pared by 0 bases and J by 4 bases, with 4 bases of the junction left unmatched. Per the germline V gene, CDR1 is SGDLS and CDR2 is YYNGEE. CDR3 size: 15 residues. In the authors' workflow: Junction-only sequences without quality scores came from ImmunoSEQ, so filtering differed. The data were produced by immunoSEQ multiplex PCR, yet TCRdb's version contains in-frame clones alone and is incomplete. V and J calls and clone size are given by that table; D and trimming were obtained from the DNA. The table has some 350,000 clones, 74% seen once; the top ten hold around 10%. Material for sequencing was memory CD4+ T cells sorted from blood. As for subset: CD45RA-negative fraction. The sequence was obtained from a man aged 30 to 45 in good health. V gene TRBV9 combines with J gene TRBJ2-3; 8 bases agree with TRBD2. This CDR3 is CASSVAGRAADTQYF. Written as DNA, the CDR3 is TGTGCCAGCAGCGTAGCCGGGAGGGCCGCAGATACGCAGTATTTT.